Listed here are 32 T cell receptor beta chains from one sample, sequenced in a study of chemoradiotherapy in HPV16-positive cancers. Here immunoSEQ multiplex PCR was the method, and the copy in TCRdb shows in-frame clones only, minus some. This table has approximately 23,000 clones, around 67% appearing once. The sample was acquired from a patient who underwent chemoradiotherapy. These receptor sequences come from a human donor with HPV-associated anogenital cancer.

V gene TRBV18 combines with J gene TRBJ2-5, with D possibly being TRBD1 (5 bases). CDR3 size: 14 residues. Trimming removed 8 bases at V and 2 bases at J, with 15 bases between. Germline CDR1 reads KGHSH; CDR2 reads LQKENI. CDR3 in DNA: TGTGCCAGCGCCCCCCCAGGGCTACAAGAGACCCAGTACTTC. It codes for CASAPPGLQETQYF. The full variable domain, completed using reference TRBV18 and TRBJ2-5, is NAGVMQNPRHLVRRRGQEARLRCSPMKGHSHVYWYRQLPEEGLKFMVYLQKENIIDESGMPKERFSAEFPKEGPSILRIQQVVRGDSAAYFCASAPPGLQETQYFGPGTRLLVL.

The V call is TRBV10-3, the J call TRBJ1-3, with D possibly TRBD1 on 5 matching bases. The CDR3 has 16 residues. With 1 base removed from V and 2 bases from J, the gap between germline ends came to 12 bases. Germline V gives CDR1 ENHRY, CDR2 SYGVKD. The CDR3 spells CAISELPPGPGNTIYF. CDR3 DNA: TGTGCCATCAGTGAGTTACCCCCGGGGCCTGGAAACACCATATATTTT.

This clone was counted only a few times. The chain joins TRBV19 to TRBJ2-5; D ambiguous. Trimming left V 2 bases short and J 4 bases short, with 8 bases between. Germline loops: CDR1 LNHDA, CDR2 SQIVND (reference sequence). CDR3 size: 13 residues. The CDR3 nucleotides are TGTGCCAGTAGTATATCAGGCGTAGAGACCCAGTACTTC. The encoded protein is CASSISGVETQYF. Full variable domain (missing parts from reference TRBV19 and TRBJ2-5): DGGITQSPKYLFRKEGQNVTLSCEQNLNHDAMYWYRQDPGQGLRLIYYSQIVNDFQKGDIAEGYSVSREKKESFPLTVTSAQKNPTAFYLCASSISGVETQYFGPGTRLLVL.

V usage is TRBV19 and J usage is TRBJ2-5; D gene uncertain. Trimming took 6 bases from V and 4 from J, leaving 12 bases between them. There are 13 residues in the CDR3. Germline CDR1 and CDR2: LNHDA and SQIVND (reference sequence). In nucleotides, the CDR3 is TGTGCCAGTAGGACGCTTAGTACAGAGACCCAGTACTTC. It is translated as CASRTLSTETQYF.

A few counts support this clone. J is TRBJ1-2 and V is TRBV19; D is ambiguous. V was cut by 3 bases and J by 1 base, with 9 bases left in between. CDR1 and CDR2 from the germline V gene are LNHDA and SQIVND (reference sequence). The CDR3 length is 14 residues. The CDR3 nucleotides read TGTGCCAGTAGTATGGCGGGATTTAACTATGGCTACACCTTC. It encodes CASSMAGFNYGYTF.

The V call is TRBV18, the J call TRBJ1-5; unclear D gene. Trimming left V 2 bases short and J 6 bases short, with 11 bases between. Per germline, CDR1 KGHSH and CDR2 LQKENI. The CDR3 runs to 14 residues. This CDR3 is CASSPGMRVQPQHF. CDR3 nucleotides: TGTGCCAGCTCACCAGGGATGAGAGTTCAGCCCCAGCATTTT.

Written as DNA, the CDR3 is TGTGCCAGCAGGACCCCCCAGGTAGCCGGGGAGCTGTTTTTT. This codes for CASRTPQVAGELFF. The rearrangement uses TRBV28 and TRBJ2-2; D unresolved. The V end lost 6 bases, the J end lost 6 bases, and 14 bases lay between the germline ends. CDR3 length equals 14 residues. CDR1 and CDR2 from the germline V gene are MDHEN and SYDVKM.

The chain recombines TRBV30 with TRBJ2-7; the D call may be TRBD1 or TRBD2 (5 bases each). The V end lost 5 bases, the J end lost 7 bases, and 12 bases lay between the germline ends. Germline CDR1 and CDR2: GTSNPN and SVGIG (reference sequence). The CDR3 is made up of 11 amino acids. The CDR3 loop reads CAWSGTREQYF. CDR3 bases: TGTGCCTGGTCGGGGACGCGGGAGCAGTACTTC.

J is TRBJ1-1 and V is TRBV27, with no clear D. The V and J ends lost 6 bases and 1 base respectively, with 9 bases between them. The CDR3 spans 13 residues. Germline V gene data show CDR1 as MNHEY and CDR2 as SMNVEV (reference sequence). DNA for the CDR3: TGTGCCAGCAGCACCCTCGGGAACACTGAAGCTTTCTTT. Protein product: CASSTLGNTEAFF.

V is TRBV28 and J is TRBJ2-3, with 11 bases aligning to TRBD2. The V gene's germline CDR1 is MDHEN and CDR2 SYDVKM. The CDR3 runs 13 residues. The DNA for the CDR3 is TGTACGTCTAGCGGGGGGATTACAGATACGCAGTATTTT. It encodes CTSSGGITDTQYF.

The CDR3 coding sequence is TGTGCCAGCAGCTTACTGATGCTAGGCAGCTACAATGAGCAGTTCTTC. This encodes CASSLLMLGSYNEQFF. This sequence joins TRBV7-9 and TRBJ2-1, with unresolved D. The CDR3 is 16 amino acids. The germline V gene encodes CDR1 SEHNR and CDR2 FQNEAQ (reference sequence). V was pared by 2 bases and J by 3 bases, with 14 bases between.

This chain connects TRBV4-1 to TRBJ2-7, with 14 bases lining up with TRBD2. The CDR3 totals 18 residues. Trimming removed 5 bases from V and 3 bases from J; junction bases left unmatched: 12. The V gene's germline CDR1 is MGHRA and CDR2 YSYEKL. The DNA for the CDR3 is TGCGCCAGCAGCAAGGGGACTAGCGGGGGCCCTCGATACTACGAGCAGTACTTC. Residues: CASSKGTSGGPRYYEQYF.

This clone was observed a handful of times. The genes are TRBV27 and TRBJ1-5; TRBD1 is a possible D gene (5 bases). Germline V CDR1 and CDR2: MNHEY, SMNVEV (reference sequence). This CDR3 is 13 amino acids long. Between the trimmed V and J ends, which lost 6 bases and 7 bases, there was a span of 13 bases. CDR3: CASSRWGGQPQHF. The CDR3 nucleotides read TGTGCCAGCAGCCGCTGGGGCGGGCAGCCCCAGCATTTT.

The chain employs TRBV5-1 and TRBJ2-2; a weak D match, TRBD2 (5 bases). Deletions cut 0 bases from V and 4 bases from J, with 10 bases between. The CDR3 is 15 residues long. Germline CDR1 and CDR2: SGHRS and YFSETQ. CDR3 nucleotide sequence: TGCGCCAGCAGCTTGGGAGGGTCCGGCACCGGGGAGCTGTTTTTT. Protein: CASSLGGSGTGELFF. The full variable domain, in which reference TRBV5-1 and TRBJ2-2 provide the parts outside the CDR3, is KAGVTQTPRYLIKTRGQQVTLSCSPISGHRSVSWYQQTPGQGLQFLFEYFSETQRNKGNFPGRFSGRQFSNSRSEMNVSTLELGDSALYLCASSLGGSGTGELFFGEGSRLTVL.

Written as DNA, the CDR3 is TGTGCTAGTGGTTCCTTAGGTGGCTACACCTTC. Its protein product is CASGSLGGYTF. This chain uses TRBV12-5 with TRBJ1-2; D call uncertain. This CDR3 has 11 residues. V was clipped by 4 bases and J by 7 bases, with 7 bases between them. Germline V lookup: CDR1 LGHNT, CDR2 FRNRAP. Supplemented by reference TRBV12-5 and TRBJ1-2, the full variable domain reads DARVTQTPRHKVTEMGQEVTMRCQPILGHNTVFWYRQTMMQGLELLAYFRNRAPLDDSGMPKDRFSAEMPDATLATLKIQPSEPRDSAVYFCASGSLGGYTFGSGTRLTVV.

CDR3 coding DNA: TGTGCCAGCAGCCAAGAGCGGGTGCAAGAGACCCAGTACTTC. The encoded protein is CASSQERVQETQYF. V and J are TRBV4-2 and TRBJ2-5; possibly TRBD2 for D (5 bases). CDR1 is LGHNA and CDR2 is YNFKEQ in the germline V gene. Trimming left V 0 bases short and J 2 bases short, with 7 bases between. The CDR3 covers 14 residues.

This chain joins TRBV20-1 and TRBJ2-7; a possible D gene is TRBD1 (6 bases). CDR3 length: 11 amino acids. Germline lookup yields CDR1 DFQATT and CDR2 SNEGSKA (reference sequence). V was trimmed by 2 bases and J by 6 bases, leaving 8 bases between them. CDR3 amino acids: CSARMGAEQYF. The CDR3 nucleotides read TGCAGTGCTAGAATGGGGGCCGAGCAGTACTTC.

The chain employs TRBV19 and TRBJ1-2, with TRBD1 as a possible D gene (6 bases). Germline V gene lookup returns CDR1 LNHDA and CDR2 SQIVND (reference sequence). The V end was cut by 5 bases, the J end by 4 bases, with 17 bases between. This CDR3 has 15 amino acids. The DNA of the CDR3 is TGTGCCAGTAGTGACAACAGGGCGAGTAGCTATGGCTACACCTTC. This gives the protein CASSDNRASSYGYTF.

The chain employs TRBV4-2 and TRBJ1-1; weak D call: TRBD1 (5 bases). The CDR3 spans 14 residues. The germline V gene has CDR1 LGHNA and CDR2 YNFKEQ. V was cut by 0 bases and J by 7 bases, with 12 bases left in between. Here the CDR3 reads CASSQDPGAGEAFF. The CDR3 DNA reads TGTGCCAGCAGCCAAGATCCCGGGGCCGGTGAAGCTTTCTTT.

This clone was picked up a small number of times. V gene TRBV19 combines with J gene TRBJ2-3; either TRBD1 or TRBD2 may fit D (5 bases each). Trimming removed 2 bases from V and 4 bases from J, with 16 bases in between. CDR3 length: 16 residues. Germline V gene data show CDR1 as LNHDA and CDR2 as SQIVND (reference sequence). CDR3 coding DNA: TGTGCCAGTAGTATACCGCAGGGACGGGGCGCAGATACGCAGTATTTT. As protein: CASSIPQGRGADTQYF.

The chain uses TRBV11-3 and TRBJ1-6, with D possibly being TRBD1 (6 bases). Germline V CDR1 and CDR2: SGHNT, YENEEA. V lost 5 bases and J 3 bases, leaving 11 bases between the germline ends. The CDR3 runs to 15 residues. DNA of the CDR3: TGTGCCAGCAGCCTTACAGGGTTCTATAATTCACCCCTCCACTTT. Translating gives CASSLTGFYNSPLHF.

The rearrangement joins TRBV19 to TRBJ1-3, with no clear D. The CDR3 extends over 15 amino acids. Trimming pared 3 bases from V and 0 bases from J, leaving 9 bases between. Germline V gene lookup returns CDR1 LNHDA and CDR2 SQIVND (reference sequence). The CDR3 loop is CASSIKGPSGNTIYF. Written as DNA, the CDR3 is TGTGCCAGTAGTATTAAAGGCCCCTCTGGAAACACCATATATTTT.

V is TRBV4-2 and J is TRBJ2-1; perhaps TRBD2 as D (5 bases). V gave up 0 bases and J gave up 4 bases, with 13 bases separating them. Germline CDR1 and CDR2: LGHNA and YNFKEQ. The CDR3 has 16 amino acids. CDR3 in amino acids: CASSQDPLTGYNEQFF. Written as DNA, the CDR3 is TGTGCCAGCAGCCAAGATCCCCTGACGGGATACAATGAGCAGTTCTTC.

The chain has TRBV4-1 and TRBJ1-1, with no clear D. Deletions cut 0 bases from V and 3 bases from J, with 11 bases between. This CDR3 comprises 15 residues. Germline CDR1 is MGHRA and CDR2 is YSYEKL. The CDR3 nucleotides are TGCGCCAGCAGCCAAGATGCATTAGCGGACACTGAAGCTTTCTTT. The encoded protein is CASSQDALADTEAFF.

This clone was seen a single time. The chain combines TRBV5-5 with TRBJ2-7; 9 nucleotides align to TRBD1. Unmatched junction bases numbered 10, after V lost 4 bases and J lost 2 bases. Germline CDR1 reads SGHKS; CDR2 reads YYEKEE (reference sequence). The CDR3 is 16 residues long. CDR3 residues: CASSPNRDRETYEQYF. The DNA of the CDR3 is TGTGCCAGCAGCCCTAACCGGGACAGGGAAACCTACGAGCAGTACTTC. Using reference TRBV5-5 and TRBJ2-7 for the parts outside the CDR3, the full variable domain is DAGVTQSPTHLIKTRGQQVTLRCSPISGHKSVSWYQQVLGQGPQFIFQYYEKEERGRGNFPDRFSARQFPNYSSELNVNALLLGDSALYLCASSPNRDRETYEQYFGPGTRLTVT.

V usage is TRBV9 and J usage is TRBJ1-2, with D unclear. This CDR3 spans 15 amino acids. V was shortened by 0 bases and J by 4 bases, with 13 bases between the two germline ends. Germline CDR1 is SGDLS and CDR2 is YYNGEE. The DNA for the CDR3 is TGTGCCAGCAGCGTAGCTTCTCAGGCTAGCTATGGCTACACCTTC. This gives the protein CASSVASQASYGYTF.

This clone was counted once. This sequence joins TRBV19 and TRBJ2-3, with D perhaps matching TRBD1 or TRBD2 (6 bases each). V was pared by 3 bases and J by 6 bases, with 19 bases between. The CDR3 contains 16 residues. Germline CDR1 reads LNHDA; CDR2 reads SQIVND (reference sequence). For the CDR3, the DNA is TGTGCCAGTAGTATCAGGGGCAGGGGAGGTATGGATACGCAGTATTTT. This codes for CASSIRGRGGMDTQYF.

The chain has TRBV5-4 and TRBJ2-2; 11 bases line up with TRBD1. The CDR3 extends over 16 amino acids. V gave up 4 bases and J gave up 3 bases; unmatched junction bases: 5. The V gene's germline CDR1 is SGHNT and CDR2 YYREEE (reference sequence). The chain's CDR3 is CASSTGQGAYTGELFF. The CDR3 DNA follows: TGTGCCAGCAGCACAGGACAGGGGGCGTACACCGGGGAGCTGTTTTTT.

This sequence joins TRBV30 and TRBJ1-2; D gene uncertain. Per the germline V gene, CDR1 is GTSNPN and CDR2 is SVGIG (reference sequence). This CDR3 contains 16 residues. V was trimmed by 0 bases and J by 3 bases, leaving 17 bases between them. The CDR3 loop is CAWSVSGPESDYGYTF. CDR3 DNA: TGTGCCTGGAGTGTGTCAGGCCCCGAGTCCGACTATGGCTACACCTTC.

The chain recombines TRBV6-1 with TRBJ2-7; D is undetermined. The CDR3 has 14 amino acids. Germline CDR1 is MNHNS and CDR2 is SASEGT. The V end was cut by 1 base, the J end by 1 base, with 8 bases between. The CDR3 coding sequence is TGTGCCAGCAGTGAAGTAGGCCGATCCTACGAGCAGTACTTC. Its translation: CASSEVGRSYEQYF.

This chain uses TRBV21-1 with TRBJ2-7; TRBD2 is taken as the D call from the table, unchecked against the DNA. TRBV21-1 is shown as a pseudogene. The CDR3 sequence is 14 residues long. The CDR3 spells CASSNRLADHEQYF. The CDR3 bases are TGTGCCAGCAGCAATCGGCTAGCGGACCACGAGCAGTACTTC.

Here the CDR3 reads CASSVGTREGTQYF. The DNA for the CDR3 is TGTGCCAGCAGCGTCGGGACGCGGGAAGGGACCCAGTACTTC. The rearrangement links TRBV9 to TRBJ2-5, with D tentatively TRBD2 (6 bases). The CDR3 spans 14 residues. The germline V and J ends were trimmed by 2 bases and 7 bases, with 15 bases remaining between them. Germline V gene sequence: CDR1 SGDLS, CDR2 YYNGEE.